These 13 T cell receptor beta chains were all obtained from the same sample, sequenced in a study of T-cell memory formation after mild COVID-19. TCRdb redid the calling of the 5' RACE reads with MiXCR, one entry per CDR3 protein. The sample has roughly 110,000 distinct CDR3 sequences; over 15% are singletons. The specimen sequenced was PBMCs or a T cell subset sorted from them (not recorded which). These receptors came from an adult woman who had mild COVID-19 (a few samples of this study predate the infection). Cell type and time point are not known.

The chain links TRBV6-1 to TRBJ2-4; TRBD2 agrees at 7 bases. The J segment lost 8 bases and the V segment lost 1 base, leaving 11 bases of the junction unmatched. From germline, CDR1 is MNHNS and CDR2 SASEGT. CDR3 length: 16 amino acids. The chain's CDR3 is CASSEVRGSIEDIQYF. The CDR3 nucleotides read TGTGCCAGCAGTGAAGTTCGCGGGAGTATCGAGGACATTCAGTACTTC.

This chain uses TRBV7-9 with TRBJ2-4; the D gene is possibly TRBD1 (7 bases). CDR3 length: 14 amino acids. CDR1 and CDR2 from the germline V gene are SEHNR and FQNEAQ (reference sequence). V was clipped by 5 bases and J by 6 bases, with 14 bases between them. In DNA form, the CDR3 reads TGTGCCAGCAGCCCCCAGGGGGGAACAAACATTCAGTACTTC. Its translation: CASSPQGGTNIQYF.

This rearrangement joins TRBV5-6 to TRBJ2-7, with D tentatively TRBD2 (7 bases). The ends were cut back, 5 bases at V and 2 bases at J, with 14 bases in the middle. Germline V lookup: CDR1 SGHDT, CDR2 YYEEEE. The CDR3 has 14 residues. The CDR3: CASSPGRGAYEQYF. CDR3 coding DNA: TGTGCCAGCAGTCCTGGGAGGGGGGCCTACGAGCAGTACTTC.

The table lists this clonotype with a few counts. The V gene is TRBV7-8, the J gene TRBJ2-3, with 8 bases lining up with TRBD2. There are 16 residues in the CDR3. Germline V gene sequence: CDR1 SGHVS, CDR2 FQNEAQ. Trimming removed 8 bases from V and 5 bases from J; junction bases left unmatched: 15. CDR3 sequence: CASSFVSGGPVDTQYF. The CDR3 DNA reads TGTGCCAGCTCCTTCGTATCGGGAGGGCCTGTAGATACGCAGTATTTT. Full variable domain (outside the CDR3, taken from reference TRBV7-8 and TRBJ2-3): GAGVSQSPRYKVAKRGQDVALRCDPISGHVSLFWYQQALGQGPEFLTYFQNEAQLDKSGLPSDRFFAERPEGSVSTLKIQRTQQEDSAVYLCASSFVSGGPVDTQYFGPGTRLTVL.

This clonotype turned up a few times. The chain has TRBV7-2 and TRBJ2-1; 9 nucleotides line up with TRBD2. V shed 5 bases and J 6 bases; nucleotides not matched to a gene: 11. The germline V gene encodes CDR1 SGHTA and CDR2 FQGNSA. The CDR3 consists of 16 residues. CDR3 amino acids: CASSLGGTSISNEQFF. The CDR3 coding sequence is TGTGCCAGCAGCCTCGGCGGGACTAGCATTTCCAATGAGCAGTTCTTC.

This clonotype has a handful of counts. The gene calls are TRBV7-3 and TRBJ1-1; D gene uncertain. V was shortened by 4 bases and J by 2 bases, with 8 bases between the two germline ends. The germline V gene encodes CDR1 SGHTA and CDR2 FQGTGA. The CDR3 extends over 13 amino acids. The CDR3 is CASSYGVNTEAFF. CDR3 in DNA: TGTGCCAGCAGCTATGGTGTAAACACTGAAGCTTTCTTT.

Only a few counts were recorded for this clonotype. This chain connects TRBV2 to TRBJ2-7; 8 nucleotides line up with TRBD2. Germline trimming cut 2 bases from V and 2 bases from J; bases unmatched to any gene: 11. The CDR3 covers 17 residues. CDR1 is SNHLY and CDR2 is FYNNEI in the germline V gene. The CDR3 here is CASSEPLLSGGPYEQYF. Written as DNA, the CDR3 is TGTGCCAGCAGTGAACCCCTCTTGAGCGGGGGTCCCTACGAGCAGTACTTC.

The table lists this clonotype with many counts. This sequence joins TRBV7-9 and TRBJ2-7; 7 nucleotides agree with TRBD1. CDR1 and CDR2 (germline): SEHNR, FQNEAQ (reference sequence). V dropped 4 bases and J dropped 3; count of bases not matched to a gene: 6. The CDR3 has 14 amino acids. In DNA, the CDR3 is TGTGCCAGCAGCTCCCGGGACAGCTACTACGAGCAGTACTTC. Residues: CASSSRDSYYEQYF.

The chain is built from TRBV9 and TRBJ2-1; D remains ambiguous. In germline, CDR1 is SGDLS, CDR2 YYNGEE. V shed 3 bases and J shed 8 bases, with 6 bases lying between them. The CDR3 extends over 11 amino acids. The CDR3 spells CASSAGYEQFF. The CDR3 DNA reads as TGTGCCAGCAGCGCCGGGTATGAGCAGTTCTTC.

The sample holds many counts of this clonotype. The chain recombines TRBV6-5 with TRBJ1-1; perhaps TRBD1 as D (6 bases). Germline values: CDR1 MNHEY, CDR2 SVGAGI. The CDR3 covers 14 residues. Trimming stripped 0 bases from V and 2 bases from J, with 7 bases between. For the CDR3, the DNA is TGTGCCAGCAGTTACTCGGGGGGCAACACTGAAGCTTTCTTT. It specifies CASSYSGGNTEAFF.

This clonotype was seen a few times. CDR3 DNA: TGCAGTGCTAGAGAGGGACTAGCGGGAGGTGGATTCTACAATGAGCAGTTCTTC. Its translation is CSAREGLAGGGFYNEQFF. This chain links TRBV20-1 with TRBJ2-1; TRBD2 agrees at 15 bases. Looked up from germline, CDR1 is DFQATT and CDR2 is SNEGSKA (reference sequence). The CDR3 is made up of 18 amino acids. Trimming took 0 bases from V and 3 from J; bases not matched to a gene: 6.

The J gene is TRBJ1-6, the V gene TRBV12-3 or TRBV12-4; possible D gene TRBD1, 6 bases. This CDR3 is 16 amino acids long. Trimming stripped 6 bases from V and 2 bases from J, with 14 bases between. CDR3 protein: CASRSGVSAYNSPLHF. Here the CDR3 DNA reads TGTGCCAGCAGATCAGGGGTCAGTGCCTATAATTCACCCCTCCACTTT.

The sample holds a few counts of this clonotype. J is TRBJ2-3 and V is TRBV7-9, with D possibly TRBD1 on 6 matching bases. CDR1 is SEHNR, CDR2 FQNEAQ, per germline (reference sequence). The V gene lost 5 bases and the J gene lost 5 bases, with 11 bases spanning the gap. The length of the CDR3 is 13 residues. CDR3 sequence: CASSGQSQDTQYF. The CDR3 nucleotides read TGTGCCAGCAGCGGACAGTCTCAAGATACGCAGTATTTT.